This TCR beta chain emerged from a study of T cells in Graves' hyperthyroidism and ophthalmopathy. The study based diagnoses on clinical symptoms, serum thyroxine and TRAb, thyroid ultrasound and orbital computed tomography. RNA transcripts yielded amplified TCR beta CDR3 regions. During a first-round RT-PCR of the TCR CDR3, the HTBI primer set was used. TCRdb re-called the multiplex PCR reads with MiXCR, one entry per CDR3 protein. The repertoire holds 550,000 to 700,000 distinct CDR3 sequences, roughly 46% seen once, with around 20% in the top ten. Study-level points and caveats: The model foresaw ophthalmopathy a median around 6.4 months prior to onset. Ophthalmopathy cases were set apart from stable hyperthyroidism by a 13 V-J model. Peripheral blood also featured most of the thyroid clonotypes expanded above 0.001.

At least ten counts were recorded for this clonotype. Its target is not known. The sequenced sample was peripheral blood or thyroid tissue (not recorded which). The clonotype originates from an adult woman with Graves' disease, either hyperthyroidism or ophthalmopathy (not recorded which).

The CDR3 protein is CASSPGTGSPRTQYF. CDR3 DNA: TGTGCCAGCAGCCCGGGGACAGGGAGCCCGCGGACCCAGTACTTC. V gene TRBV14 combines with J gene TRBJ2-5; 9 bases agree with TRBD1. CDR3 length equals 15 residues. Germline CDR1 and CDR2: SGHDN and FVKESK. With 4 bases clipped from V and 7 bases from J, the junction kept 10 bases outside the gene matches.